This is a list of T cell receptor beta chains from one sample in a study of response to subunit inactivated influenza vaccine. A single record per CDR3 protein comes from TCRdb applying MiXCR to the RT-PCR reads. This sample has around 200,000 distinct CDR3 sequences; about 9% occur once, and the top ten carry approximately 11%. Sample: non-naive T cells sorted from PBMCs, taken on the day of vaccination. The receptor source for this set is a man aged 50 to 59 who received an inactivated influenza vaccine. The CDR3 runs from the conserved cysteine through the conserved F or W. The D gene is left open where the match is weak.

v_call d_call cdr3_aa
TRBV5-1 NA CASSFIGQGYGYTF
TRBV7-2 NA CASRGKGRVNTGELFF
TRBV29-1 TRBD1 CSVVGQGREAFF
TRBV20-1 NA CSARRGRDTEAFF
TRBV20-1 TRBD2 CSARATHFLADHPDTQYF
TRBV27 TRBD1 CASKDGQGSLYTQYF
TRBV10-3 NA CAISSSTEDTQYF
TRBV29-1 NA CSVDTGSYGYTF
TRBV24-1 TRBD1 CATSDLPGTASAQYF
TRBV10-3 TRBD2 CAISEVAGGTTDTQYF
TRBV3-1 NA CASSQRSNTGELFF
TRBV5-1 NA CASSLGGWRETQYF